What follows is one T cell receptor beta chain and its context. No cognate antigen has been identified for it. No much larger clone exists at a distance of one base, and base qualities are not known. This sample was included in a study of blood T cell repertoires in COVID-19 (dated by TCRdb to 2018 to 2020). In the study overall: Samples covering the acute and convalescent phases of COVID-19 were provided by collaborators in the United States, Italy and Spain. The material from the prospective study consisted of cDNA or gDNA derived from T cells, B-cell-depleted T cells, or PBMCs. Deeply sampled blood TCRbeta repertoires from subjects exposed to, actively infected with, or recovered from COVID-19 were included in the dataset. The repertoires were released in a freely available public database intended as a resource for research on the immune response to SARS-CoV-2. Samples came from the ongoing ImmuneRACE study (first 160 participants) plus 1,254 subjects from 6 global collaborators. The sample metadata nearly always contained a de-identified subject ID, COVID-19 status, age in years and sex. Where available, HLA class I and class II types were obtained from metadata supplied by the sample provider rather than from assay-based typing.

TCRbeta CDR3 regions were amplified from genomic DNA using the immunoSEQ Assay, a bias-controlled multiplex PCR. The study's own analysis went as follows. Within the assay, amplification of reference gene primers was used to estimate how many nucleated cells each sample contained. To quantify the absolute abundance of each unique TCRbeta CDR3 rearrangement, sequence reads were collapsed and filtered. For each sample, productive Simpson clonality was calculated by taking the square root of Simpson's diversity index across productive rearrangements. This is the immuneACCESS table as TCRdb keeps it, with only in-frame sequences that have V and J called. A part of the clones is gone; compared with another copy, unresolved V genes explain less than half, and the rest is unexplained. V, J and clone size were drawn from that table, and D and trimming were deduced from the DNA. Within this sample are some 170,000 clones, with roughly 87% of them counted one time only. The top ten constitute around 1.2% of the sample.

The CDR3, cysteine through phenylalanine, is 15 amino acids long. CDR3 DNA only is kept here, 45 bases in frame from base 1. The junction shows trimming of 4 bases on V and 7 bases on J, and the gene matches do not reach 8 bases of it. The CDR1 and CDR2 encoded by the germline V gene are SGHDT and YYEEEE. Enrolling through a virtual design, the prospective study's participants ranged in age from roughly 18 to 95 years and lived across more than 20 United States geographic areas. In the prospective study, cohorts were assigned on the basis of participant-reported clinical history obtained from a screening survey and a study questionnaire. Mobile phlebotomists in the prospective study collected whole blood, serum and a nasopharyngeal or oropharyngeal swab from every participant. Prospective study participants could optionally give additional blood draws and questionnaires over an approximately 2-month period. Blood samples from the prospective study were shipped frozen or at room temperature prior to DNA extraction.

Results and caveats for the whole study, not just this receptor: The amount of clinical and demographic metadata varied by source and participant and was provided uncurated.

The chain is encoded by TRBV5-6 joined to TRBJ2-3; TRBD2 fits 11 bases in the junction. Sequencing was carried out using PBMCs or T cells enriched from blood (not recorded which). The source is a human donor with acute COVID-19. The donor label of this sample is uncertain. The CDR3 region has the sequence CASSISGGAIHTQYF. The sequenced DNA: TGTGCCAGCAGCATTAGCGGGGGGGCGATCCATACGCAGTATTTT.